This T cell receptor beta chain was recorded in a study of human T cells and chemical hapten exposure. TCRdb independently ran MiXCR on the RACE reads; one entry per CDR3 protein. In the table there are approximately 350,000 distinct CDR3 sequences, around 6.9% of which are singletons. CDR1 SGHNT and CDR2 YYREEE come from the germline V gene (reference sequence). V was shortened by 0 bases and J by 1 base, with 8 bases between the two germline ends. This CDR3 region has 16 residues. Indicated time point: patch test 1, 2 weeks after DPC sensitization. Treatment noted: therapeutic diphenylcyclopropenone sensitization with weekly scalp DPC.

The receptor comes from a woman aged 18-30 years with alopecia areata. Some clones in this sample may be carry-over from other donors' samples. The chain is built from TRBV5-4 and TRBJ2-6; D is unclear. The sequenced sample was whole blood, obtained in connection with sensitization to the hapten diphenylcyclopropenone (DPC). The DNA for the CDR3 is TGTGCCAGCAGCTTGGTCTATACTTCTGGGGCCAACGTCCTGACTTTC. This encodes CASSLVYTSGANVLTF.